The 14 T cell receptor beta chains listed next were all sequenced from one sample in a study of cytomegalovirus exposure and HLA in healthy donors. This PCR relied on a set of 60 Vbeta primers and 13 Jbeta primers. Repertoires were generated with immunoSEQ multiplex PCR, while TCRdb's copy carries only in-frame clones and drops some. Among more than 95,000 clones listed, 60% to 85% were seen once. The material sequenced was PBMCs. The source of these receptors is a woman aged 40 to 50 in good health and CMV-seronegative.

The gene calls are TRBV11-2 and TRBJ2-5, with D possibly being TRBD2 (6 bases). Germline V lookup: CDR1 SGHAT, CDR2 FQNNGV. The CDR3 totals 14 residues. Between the trimmed V and J ends, which lost 0 bases and 5 bases, there was a span of 10 bases. The CDR3 region is CASSLDGGIETQYF. In nucleotides, the CDR3 is TGTGCCAGCAGCTTAGATGGGGGGATCGAGACCCAGTACTTC.

The chain combines TRBV18 with TRBJ2-7, with D maybe TRBD1 (6 bases). In germline, CDR1 is KGHSH, CDR2 LQKENI. With 3 bases removed from V and 4 bases from J, the gap between germline ends came to 16 bases. CDR3 length equals 15 residues. This chain's CDR3 is CASSPRSGTTYEQYF. CDR3 DNA sequence: TGTGCCAGCTCACCTCGTTCCGGGACAACATACGAGCAGTACTTC.

The chain recombines TRBV11-1 with TRBJ2-1; TRBD2 matches at 9 bases. The CDR3 runs to 12 residues. Germline V gives CDR1 SGHAT, CDR2 FQDESV (reference sequence). The V gene end was trimmed by 6 bases and the J gene end by 15 bases; junction bases not matched to a gene: 9. DNA for the CDR3: TGTGCCAGCAGTCCTCTAGCGGGAAGATCGTTCTTC. It encodes CASSPLAGRSFF.

The V gene is TRBV5-1, the J gene TRBJ2-3, with 7 bases aligning to TRBD2. J was trimmed by 5 bases and V by 0 bases; bases with no gene match: 6. Looked up from germline, CDR1 is SGHRS and CDR2 is YFSETQ. The CDR3 length is 15 residues. CDR3 protein: CASSLALTSVDTQYF. For the CDR3, the DNA is TGCGCCAGCAGCTTGGCCCTTACTAGCGTAGATACGCAGTATTTT.

This clone was seen ten or more times. The chain is built from TRBV6-6 and TRBJ1-1; D might be TRBD1 (6 bases). V shed 4 bases and J shed 8 bases, with 14 bases lying between them. CDR1 is MNHNY, CDR2 SVGAGI, per germline (reference sequence). There are 13 residues in the CDR3. CDR3 loop: CASSSPRTVEAFF. CDR3 DNA: TGTGCCAGCAGTTCTCCCCGGACAGTAGAAGCTTTCTTT.

This clone has a handful of counts. This rearrangement joins TRBV27 to TRBJ2-1, with TRBD2 matching 10 bases. J lost 1 base, V lost 6 bases, and 6 bases had no gene match. In germline, CDR1 is MNHEY, CDR2 SMNVEV (reference sequence). CDR3 length: 16 residues. CDR3 sequence: CASRLKAGGSYNEQFF. CDR3 in DNA: TGTGCCAGCAGGCTGAAAGCGGGAGGGTCCTACAATGAGCAGTTCTTC.

This clone occurred a few times. The chain joins TRBV4-1 to TRBJ2-5; weak D call: TRBD2 (6 bases). The CDR3 loop spans 15 amino acids. Trimming shortened V by 4 bases and J by 5 bases, and 17 bases separated the two germline ends. In germline, CDR1 is MGHRA, CDR2 YSYEKL. CDR3: CASSPGGRIGETQYF. CDR3 DNA sequence: TGCGCCAGCAGCCCCGGAGGGAGGATTGGGGAGACCCAGTACTTC.

This chain uses TRBV27 with TRBJ1-1; TRBD1 matches at 7 bases. V lost 5 bases to trimming and J lost 4 bases; unmatched junction nucleotides: 10. CDR1 and CDR2 from the germline V gene are MNHEY and SMNVEV (reference sequence). The CDR3 sequence is 15 residues long. The CDR3 spells CASSLSTGILTEAFF. In DNA, the CDR3 is TGTGCCAGCAGTCTCTCGACAGGGATACTCACTGAAGCTTTCTTT.

V usage is TRBV18 and J usage is TRBJ2-7, with a weak D call TRBD2 (5 bases). V was clipped by 1 base and J by 12 bases, with 16 bases between them. The CDR3 totals 13 residues. In germline, CDR1 is KGHSH, CDR2 LQKENI. In DNA, the CDR3 is TGTGCCAGCTCACCACAAGAGGGCCGTTTGGCGTACTTC. Its translation is CASSPQEGRLAYF.

The chain recombines TRBV4-1 with TRBJ2-6; perhaps TRBD1 as D (5 bases). CDR3 length: 15 amino acids. Germline V gives CDR1 MGHRA, CDR2 YSYEKL. The V gene lost 3 bases and the J gene lost 0 bases, with 6 bases spanning the gap. The CDR3 coding sequence is TGCGCCAGCAGCCACGACAGCTCTGGGGCCAACGTCCTGACTTTC. It translates to CASSHDSSGANVLTF.

J is TRBJ1-1 and V is TRBV5-1; perhaps TRBD1 as D (5 bases). The CDR3 sequence is 15 residues long. Germline-derived CDR1 and CDR2 are SGHRS and YFSETQ. Trimming stripped 2 bases from V and 1 base from J, with 12 bases between. DNA of the CDR3: TGCGCCAGCAGCTTAACAGGCGGGGGGAACACTGAAGCTTTCTTT. It encodes CASSLTGGGNTEAFF.

This clone was found a few times. The J gene is TRBJ1-2, the V gene TRBV28; D gene ambiguous. This CDR3 spans 14 amino acids. Germline V gene data show CDR1 as MDHEN and CDR2 as SYDVKM. V dropped 2 bases and J dropped 2 bases, with 9 bases sitting between them. The CDR3 nucleotides are TGTGCCAGCAGTTTAGAGCGGACCAACTATGGCTACACCTTC. It encodes CASSLERTNYGYTF.

This sequence joins TRBV7-9 and TRBJ1-1; D not resolved. V was pared by 4 bases and J by 5 bases, with 17 bases between. Germline-derived CDR1 and CDR2 are SEHNR and FQNEAQ (reference sequence). The CDR3 extends over 15 amino acids. The CDR3, as DNA: TGTGCCAGCAGCTCCCCCGGAGGATTTGAAACTGAAGCTTTCTTT. The encoded protein is CASSSPGGFETEAFF.

This chain uses TRBV25-1 with TRBJ2-1; TRBD2 might be the D (6 bases). Germline V gives CDR1 MGHDK, CDR2 SYGVNS. Trimming removed 0 bases at V and 15 bases at J, with 12 bases between. The CDR3 is 12 amino acids. CDR3 amino acids: CASSEYGGNLFF. The CDR3 DNA reads as TGTGCCAGCAGTGAATATGGCGGGAATCTGTTCTTC.